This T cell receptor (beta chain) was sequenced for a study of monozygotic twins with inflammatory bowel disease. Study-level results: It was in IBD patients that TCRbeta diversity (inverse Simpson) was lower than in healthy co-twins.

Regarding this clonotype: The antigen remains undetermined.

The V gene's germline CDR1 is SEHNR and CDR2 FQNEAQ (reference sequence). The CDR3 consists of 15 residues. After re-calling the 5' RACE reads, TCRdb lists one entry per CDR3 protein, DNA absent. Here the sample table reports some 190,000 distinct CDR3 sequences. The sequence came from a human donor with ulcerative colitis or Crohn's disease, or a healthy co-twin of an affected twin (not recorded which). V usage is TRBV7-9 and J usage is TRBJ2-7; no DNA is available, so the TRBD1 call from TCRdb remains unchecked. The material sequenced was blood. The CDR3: CASSRGQVSSYEQYF. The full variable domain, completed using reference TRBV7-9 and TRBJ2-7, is DTGVSQNPRHKITKRGQNVTFRCDPISEHNRLYWYRQTLGQGPEFLTYFQNEAQLEKSRLLSDRFSAERPKGSFSTLEIQRTEQGDSAMYLCASSRGQVSSYEQYFGPGTRLTVT.